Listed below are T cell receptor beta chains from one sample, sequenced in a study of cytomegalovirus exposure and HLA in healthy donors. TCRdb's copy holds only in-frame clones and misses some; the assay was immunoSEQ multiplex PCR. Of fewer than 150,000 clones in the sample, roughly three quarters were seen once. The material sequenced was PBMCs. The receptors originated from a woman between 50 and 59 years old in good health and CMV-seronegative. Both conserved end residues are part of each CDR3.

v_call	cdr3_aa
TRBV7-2	CASSFDSSNQPQHF
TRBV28	CASSSADRGGYGYTF
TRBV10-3	CATTRGQENTEAFF
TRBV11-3	CASSLGGQVETQYF
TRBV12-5	CASGLVVERGGPEQYF
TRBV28	CASSRTSGFTDTQYF
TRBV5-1	CASSLVSGGSYEQYF
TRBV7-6	CASSWGRGPDTQYF
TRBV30	CAWSVGTGYGYTF
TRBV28	CATHSGVYGYTF
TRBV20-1	CSVVGEDEQFF
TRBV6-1	CASRRDREHTEAFF
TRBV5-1	CASSLAGGNYNEQFF
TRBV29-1	CSAPGSGGTDTQYF
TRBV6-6	CASSYGGQGAEPQHF
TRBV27	CASSSNRGRRSSYEQYF
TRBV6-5	CASSSPDRAFSKLFF
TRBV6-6	CASTWTGTYGYTF
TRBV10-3	CAISGAGVSEAFF